This T cell receptor (beta chain) was recovered during a study of CD8 T cells in ankylosing spondylitis. Study-level points and caveats: In peripheral blood, disease-linked CD8+ clones occurred at relatively low frequencies. In ankylosing spondylitis patients, matched synovial fluid reportedly showed significant enrichment of disease-linked clones. Ankylosing spondylitis blood seemed to carry a telltale TCR beta motif made of eight highly homologous variants.

Libraries of TCR beta came from quantitative 5'-RACE with molecular barcodes. A single record per CDR3 protein comes from TCRdb applying MiXCR to the 5' RACE reads. The sample records under 150,000 distinct CDR3 sequences, 9.3% being singletons. In its sample, this clonotype was seen many times. Its specificity is not known. Deletions cut 0 bases from V and 3 bases from J, with 9 bases between. This CDR3 has 15 residues. Per germline, CDR1 SGDLS and CDR2 YYNGEE. Sequencing input: blood, either unsorted or a sorted T cell fraction (not recorded which). V gene TRBV9 combines with J gene TRBJ2-2, with D unresolved. The TCR originated in a male donor with ankylosing spondylitis or in good health (not recorded which). Here the CDR3 DNA reads TGTGCCAGCAGCGTAGGTGGGATTGACACCGGGGAGCTGTTTTTT. This gives the protein CASSVGGIDTGELFF.